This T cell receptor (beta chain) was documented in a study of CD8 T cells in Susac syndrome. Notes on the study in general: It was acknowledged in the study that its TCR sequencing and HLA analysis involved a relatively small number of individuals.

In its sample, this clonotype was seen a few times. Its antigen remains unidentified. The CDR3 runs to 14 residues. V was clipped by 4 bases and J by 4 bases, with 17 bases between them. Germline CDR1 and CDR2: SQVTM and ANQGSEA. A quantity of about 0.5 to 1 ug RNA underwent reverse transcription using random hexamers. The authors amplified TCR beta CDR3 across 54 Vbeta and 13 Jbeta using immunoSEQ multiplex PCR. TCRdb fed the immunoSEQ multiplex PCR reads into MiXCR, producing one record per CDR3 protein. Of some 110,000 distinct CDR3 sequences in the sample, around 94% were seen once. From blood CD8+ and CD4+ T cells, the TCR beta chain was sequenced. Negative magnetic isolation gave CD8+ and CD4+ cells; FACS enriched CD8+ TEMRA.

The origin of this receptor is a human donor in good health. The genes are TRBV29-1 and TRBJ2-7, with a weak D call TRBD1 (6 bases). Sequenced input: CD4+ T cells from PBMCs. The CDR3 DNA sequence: TGCAGCGTTGTTGTGGACAGAGGGTGGTACGAGCAGTACTTC. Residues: CSVVVDRGWYEQYF.